This T cell receptor beta chain was documented in a study of T cells after posttransplantation cyclophosphamide. General observations from the study: Tissue-infiltrating T cells from skin or gut overlapped little with blood T cells.

This clone was seen a handful of times. Antigen: not known. V was shortened by 4 bases and J by 3 bases, with 24 bases between the two germline ends. Germline CDR1 is MNHNS and CDR2 is SASEGT. The length of the CDR3 is 18 residues. Repertoires were generated with immunoSEQ multiplex PCR, while TCRdb's copy carries only in-frame clones and drops some. The sample has 40,000 or so clones, none seen only once. The sequenced material came from PBMCs. This chain links TRBV6-1 with TRBJ1-1; D not resolved. The source of this sequence is a man younger than 40 in good health and a related stem cell transplant donor. The CDR3 loop is CASSAGALEVPWDTEAFF. CDR3 DNA sequence: TGTGCCAGCAGTGCGGGTGCGTTGGAGGTCCCATGGGACACTGAAGCTTTCTTT.